The present entry profiles one T cell receptor (beta chain) with its context. The data stem from a study of control samples from healthy donors and cancer patients. Sequencing used immunoSEQ multiplex PCR; TCRdb keeps in-frame clones, though not all of them. The table lists 100,000 or so clones, 83% of them singletons. Trimming left V 4 bases short and J 0 bases short, with 13 bases between. The CDR3 runs 15 residues. Germline CDR1 is SGHNT and CDR2 is YYREEE (reference sequence). The V call is TRBV5-4, the J call TRBJ1-1, with D hard to call. Sequencing input: blood. This clonotype was obtained from a woman aged 50 to 60 in good health. CDR3 nucleotide sequence: TGTGCCAGCAGCGCGGCCTCCCCGATGAACACTGAAGCTTTCTTT. It translates to CASSAASPMNTEAFF.